Following are 8 T cell receptor beta chains from one sample sequenced in a study of cytomegalovirus exposure and HLA in healthy donors. In the PCR, 60 Vbeta and 13 Jbeta primers were used. Clones were read by immunoSEQ multiplex PCR, and TCRdb kept only the in-frame ones, dropping some. The sample includes about 190,000 clones, 80% to 85% of them seen just once. The sample consisted of PBMCs. The receptors here all came from a woman aged 18-35 years in good health and CMV-seropositive.

This rearrangement joins TRBV4-2 to TRBJ2-3, with TRBD2 matching 8 bases. The CDR3 consists of 15 residues. The junction had 4 bases not matched to a gene; V was cut back by 1 base and J by 4 bases. Looked up from germline, CDR1 is LGHNA and CDR2 is YNFKEQ. The CDR3 nucleotides read TGTGCCAGCAGCCAAGCCCCCGGGGGGGCAGATACGCAGTATTTT. It specifies CASSQAPGGADTQYF.

This CDR3 reads CASSAYGLGDTDTQYF. In DNA, the CDR3 is TGTGCCAGCAGCGCATACGGACTGGGCGACACAGATACGCAGTATTTT. The genes are TRBV7-6 and TRBJ2-3; the D gene is possibly TRBD2 (5 bases). The V gene lost 5 bases and the J gene lost 2 bases, with 17 bases spanning the gap. The germline gives CDR1 SGHVS, CDR2 FNYEAQ. The CDR3 sequence is 16 residues long. Drawing the rest from reference TRBV7-6 and TRBJ2-3, the complete variable domain is GAGVSQSPRYKVTKRGQDVALRCDPISGHVSLYWYRQALGQGPEFLTYFNYEAQQDKSGLPNDRFSAERPEGSISTLTIQRTEQRDSAMYRCASSAYGLGDTDTQYFGPGTRLTVL.

The chain has TRBV7-3 and TRBJ2-5; 7 bases line up with TRBD2. With V trimmed by 5 bases and J by 3 bases, 0 bases remained unmatched. The CDR3 extends over 12 amino acids. Germline V lookup: CDR1 SGHTA, CDR2 FQGTGA. CDR3 DNA sequence: TGTGCCAGCAGCACTAGCGAAGAGACCCAGTACTTC. Translating gives CASSTSEETQYF.

V and J are TRBV4-1 and TRBJ1-2; no reliable D call. This CDR3 comprises 13 residues. Deletions cut 4 bases from V and 4 bases from J, with 10 bases between. Looked up from germline, CDR1 is MGHRA and CDR2 is YSYEKL. CDR3 residues: CASSPGAIYGYTF. The CDR3 nucleotides are TGCGCCAGCAGCCCCGGTGCCATCTATGGCTACACCTTC.

The CDR3 here is CASSLTGGGELFF. CDR3 coding DNA: TGTGCCAGCAGCTTGACAGGGGGCGGGGAGCTGTTTTTT. The chain employs TRBV5-4 and TRBJ2-2; 8 bases map to TRBD1. The CDR3 sequence is 13 residues long. V was pared by 1 base and J by 7 bases, with 0 bases of the junction left unmatched. CDR1 is SGHNT, CDR2 YYREEE, per germline (reference sequence).

The chain carries TRBV4-1 and TRBJ1-6; D may be TRBD1 (5 bases). CDR3 length: 14 residues. Trimming left V 0 bases short and J 10 bases short, with 10 bases between. CDR1 is MGHRA and CDR2 is YSYEKL in the germline V gene. CDR3 protein: CASSQDGRESPLHF. The CDR3 coding sequence is TGCGCCAGCAGCCAAGATGGCAGGGAATCACCCCTCCACTTT.

This clone has only one observation. This chain uses TRBV9 with TRBJ2-5; 16 bases line up with TRBD2. This CDR3 region has 19 residues. Trimming cost V 3 bases and J 5 bases; bases outside gene matches: 13. Germline assignment: CDR1 SGDLS and CDR2 YYNGEE. CDR3 DNA sequence: TGTGCCAGCAGCGCCAGGCCGGGACTAGCGGGGGGGAGGTCTGAGACCCAGTACTTC. Translated: CASSARPGLAGGRSETQYF.

The rearrangement links TRBV18 to TRBJ2-5; D remains unclear. The germline V gene has CDR1 KGHSH and CDR2 LQKENI. With 4 bases removed from V and 5 bases from J, the gap between germline ends came to 8 bases. This CDR3 comprises 12 residues. CDR3 residues: CASSLEKETQYF. The CDR3 nucleotides are TGTGCCAGCTCACTAGAGAAGGAGACCCAGTACTTC.